This TCR beta chain stems from a study of glioma-infiltrating T cells after dendritic cell vaccination. Libraries were prepared by immunoSEQ multiplex PCR; TCRdb keeps only in-frame clonotypes and omits some of them. The sample has about 20,000 clones, around 79% seen once. General study findings and limits: No direct clonality-survival link was found; a diverse polyclonal response may matter. Estimated pretreatment TIL content predicted outcome after dendritic cell vaccination.

As to this clone: Its target is not known.

This CDR3 is 15 amino acids long. V trimming: 4 bases; J trimming: 5 bases; junction bases outside the gene matches: 8. Germline V gene lookup returns CDR1 SGHDN and CDR2 FVKESK. Sequences were derived from blood, sampled before dendritic cell vaccination. This clonotype was sampled from a human donor with glioblastoma. The chain has TRBV14 and TRBJ2-7, with 10 bases identical to TRBD2. CDR3 loop: CASSLIAGGPHEQYF. As DNA, the CDR3 is TGTGCCAGCAGCCTCATAGCGGGAGGTCCCCACGAGCAGTACTTC.